One and the same sample provided the 24 T cell receptor beta chains below, sequenced in a study of CD8+CD57+ T cells in acquired aplastic anemia. It was genomic DNA that served as the template for profiling TCR beta VDJ and CDR3. TCRdb called the reads again in MiXCR, with one record for every CDR3 protein. Here the sample spans hundreds of thousands of distinct CDR3 sequences, 25% to 40% being singletons. Patients picked for sequencing had shown CD8+CD57+ cell expansion detected by flow cytometry. The sequenced material came from sorted CD4+, CD8+, or CD8+CD57+ T cells (not recorded which) from PBMCs. The receptors originated from a human donor with aplastic anemia.

Notes on this clonotype: This CDR3 fails to terminate in the conserved phenylalanine or tryptophan, so it likely reflects a read error. This chain connects TRBV6-4 to TRBJ2-7; 8 bases are shared with TRBD1. The CDR3 totals 12 residues. The V gene end was trimmed by 6 bases and the J gene end by 3 bases; junction bases not matched to a gene: 1. Germline CDR1 is MRHNA and CDR2 is SNTAGT. This chain's CDR3 is CASSDRGYEQYS. The CDR3 nucleotides are TGTGCCAGCAGCGACAGGGGCTACGAGCAGTACTCC.

This clonotype has a count of ten or more. This chain links TRBV7-9 with TRBJ1-5, with D unclear. V was trimmed by 5 bases and J by 4 bases, leaving 6 bases between them. CDR3 length: 12 residues. Germline V gene data show CDR1 as SEHNR and CDR2 as FQNEAQ (reference sequence). In DNA, the CDR3 is TGTGCCAGCAGCCAGGAAAATCAGCCCCAGCATTTT. Protein: CASSQENQPQHF.

This clonotype was recorded many times. The chain has TRBV7-9 and TRBJ1-4; possibly TRBD1 for D (5 bases). Germline lookup yields CDR1 SEHNR and CDR2 FQNEAQ (reference sequence). CDR3 size: 15 residues. With 3 bases removed from V and 7 bases from J, the gap between germline ends came to 15 bases. The CDR3 sequence is CASSLIGEGPEKLFF. The CDR3 DNA sequence: TGTGCCAGCAGCTTGATTGGGGAGGGACCTGAAAAACTGTTTTTT. Full variable domain (outside the CDR3, taken from reference TRBV7-9 and TRBJ1-4): DTGVSQNPRHKITKRGQNVTFRCDPISEHNRLYWYRQTLGQGPEFLTYFQNEAQLEKSRLLSDRFSAERPKGSFSTLEIQRTEQGDSAMYLCASSLIGEGPEKLFFGSGTQLSVL.

The chain is built from TRBV7-2 and TRBJ2-5; either TRBD1 or TRBD2 may fit D (5 bases each). Germline V gene sequence: CDR1 SGHTA, CDR2 FQGNSA. V was shortened by 3 bases and J by 13 bases, with 21 bases between the two germline ends. This CDR3 has 14 amino acids. The CDR3 protein is CASSFDGGMAARYF. The CDR3 DNA follows: TGTGCCAGCAGCTTTGATGGGGGTATGGCGGCCCGGTACTTC.

This clonotype has ten or more counts. The chain has TRBV19 and TRBJ2-1; 7 bases align to TRBD1. Losses at the gene ends were 3 bases for V and 6 bases for J; bases not matched to a gene: 2. The CDR3 runs 13 residues. CDR1 and CDR2 (germline): LNHDA, SQIVND (reference sequence). CDR3 nucleotides: TGTGCCAGTAGTATTGGGACAGCCAATGAGCAGTTCTTC. This encodes CASSIGTANEQFF.

This clonotype was counted many times. V is TRBV20-1 and J is TRBJ1-2; TRBD1 is a possible D gene (5 bases). Germline CDR1 and CDR2: DFQATT and SNEGSKA (reference sequence). The V and J ends lost 6 bases and 2 bases respectively, with 13 bases between them. This CDR3 is built from 13 residues. CDR3 coding DNA: TGCAGTGCCGTCGGGGGAAAGAACTATGGCTACACCTTC. Translation: CSAVGGKNYGYTF.

V and J are TRBV2 and TRBJ2-7; D is unresolved. The CDR3 covers 13 residues. Per germline, CDR1 SNHLY and CDR2 FYNNEI. V was cut by 6 bases and J by 5 bases, with 14 bases left in between. The CDR3 DNA is TGTGCCAGCAGATTCCGAACTGAGCACGAGCAGTACTTC. Protein sequence: CASRFRTEHEQYF.

This chain connects TRBV2 to TRBJ1-4; D unclear. Trimming shortened V by 6 bases and J by 3 bases, and 5 bases separated the two germline ends. Germline-derived CDR1 and CDR2 are SNHLY and FYNNEI. This CDR3 is 12 amino acids long. As DNA, the CDR3 is TGTGCCAGCAGGGCAGCTAATGAAAAACTGTTTTTT. Encoded protein: CASRAANEKLFF.

The rearrangement joins TRBV7-8 to TRBJ2-7; TRBD1 agrees at 8 bases. The CDR3 covers 13 residues. V lost 5 bases, J lost 3 bases, and 3 bases stayed unmatched. From germline, CDR1 is SGHVS and CDR2 FQNEAQ. The CDR3 is CASSVDRGYEQYV. CDR3 sequence (DNA): TGTGCCAGCAGCGTTGACAGGGGCTACGAGCAGTACGTC.

This clonotype has ten or more counts. The chain is built from TRBV2 and TRBJ1-2, with D possibly being TRBD1 (6 bases). V lost 4 bases, J lost 3 bases, and 9 bases lay in between. This CDR3 has 13 amino acids. Germline CDR1 reads SNHLY; CDR2 reads FYNNEI. For the CDR3, the DNA is TGTGCCAGCAGTGGTAGGACAGACTATGGCTACACCTTC. It is translated as CASSGRTDYGYTF.

The chain uses TRBV12-3 or TRBV12-4 and TRBJ1-5; D may be TRBD1 (5 bases). This CDR3 has 14 amino acids. Trimming left V 6 bases short and J 1 base short, with 10 bases between. DNA for the CDR3: TGTGCCAGCAGGCTTGCAGGGAGCAATCAGCCCCAGCATTTT. This codes for CASRLAGSNQPQHF.

The chain is built from TRBV11-2 and TRBJ2-7; 16 bases align to TRBD2. V trimming: 7 bases; J trimming: 3 bases; junction bases outside the gene matches: 12. The CDR3 is 18 amino acids. Germline loops: CDR1 SGHAT, CDR2 FQNNGV. The CDR3: CASTPRGLAGGPVYEQYF. In DNA form, the CDR3 reads TGTGCCAGCACCCCGCGGGGACTAGCGGGGGGGCCCGTCTACGAGCAGTACTTC.

The V gene is TRBV2, the J gene TRBJ1-6; D perhaps matches TRBD1 (6 bases). Trimming left V 0 bases short and J 5 bases short, with 11 bases between. Germline loops: CDR1 SNHLY, CDR2 FYNNEI. CDR3 size: 16 residues. The chain's CDR3 is CASSEADSSNNSPLHF. CDR3 sequence (DNA): TGTGCCAGCAGTGAAGCGGACAGTTCCAATAATTCACCCCTCCACTTT. The full variable domain, in which reference TRBV2 and TRBJ1-6 provide the parts outside the CDR3, is EPEVTQTPSHQVTQMGQEVILRCVPISNHLYFYWYRQILGQKVEFLVSFYNNEISEKSEIFDDQFSVERPDGSNFTLKIRSTKLEDSAMYFCASSEADSSNNSPLHFGNGTRLTVT.

This clonotype was recorded many times. The chain links TRBV20-1 to TRBJ1-6, with D uncertain. This CDR3 spans 14 amino acids. The germline gives CDR1 DFQATT, CDR2 SNEGSKA (reference sequence). V lost 6 bases to trimming and J lost 6 bases, with 15 bases between them. In DNA form, the CDR3 reads TGCAGTGCGAGACGGATTTCGTCTAATTCACCCCTCCACTTT. It specifies CSARRISSNSPLHF.

This clonotype was found a few times. The chain recombines TRBV11-2 with TRBJ2-7; D uncertain. The germline V gene encodes CDR1 SGHAT and CDR2 FQNNGV. The V end was cut by 1 base, the J end by 6 bases, with 13 bases between. This CDR3 comprises 14 residues. For the CDR3, the DNA is TGTGCCAGCAGCTTAGCCGCCAGATCGGGCGAGCAGTACTTC. Translation: CASSLAARSGEQYF.

This clonotype was observed a few times. A much bigger clone sits one base away, suggesting this may be a read error. The chain carries TRBV10-3 and TRBJ2-7; weak D call: TRBD1 (6 bases). The CDR3 contains 14 residues. V lost 6 bases to trimming and J lost 0 bases, with 12 bases between them. CDR1 and CDR2 from the germline V gene are ENHRY and SYGVKD. Here the CDR3 reads CAISQTGPSYEQYF. CDR3 nucleotides: TGTGCCATCAGCCAGACAGGCCCCTCCTACGAGCAGTACTTC.

This clonotype was counted at least ten times. The rearrangement uses TRBV7-9 and TRBJ2-7, with a possible D match to TRBD1 (6 bases). The germline V gene encodes CDR1 SEHNR and CDR2 FQNEAQ (reference sequence). The CDR3 is 13 amino acids. Trimming left V 1 base short and J 9 bases short, with 13 bases between. The CDR3 DNA is TGTGCCAGCAGCTTAGTGGGGGCTCCCAGGCAGTACTTC. Translation: CASSLVGAPRQYF.

In the case of this clonotype: This may be a read error, as it is one base from a much larger clone. The chain links TRBV7-2 to TRBJ1-5; no reliable D call. This CDR3 comprises 14 residues. Per the germline V gene, CDR1 is SGHTA and CDR2 is FQGNSA. Trimming left V 1 base short and J 8 bases short, with 12 bases between. The CDR3 DNA reads TGTGCCAGCAGCTTAGGACACAGTCTTAAGCCCCAGCATTTT. This codes for CASSLGHSLKPQHF. The entire variable domain, with the rest obtained from reference TRBV7-2 and TRBJ1-5, is as follows: GAGVSQSPSNKVTEKGKDVELRCDPISGHTALYWYRQSLGQGLEFLIYFQGNSAPDKSGLPSDRFSAERTGGSVSTLTIQRTQQEDSAVYLCASSLGHSLKPQHFGDGTRLSIL.

This chain connects TRBV20-1 to TRBJ2-1; no definite D call. This CDR3 contains 15 residues. V was shortened by 5 bases and J by 5 bases, with 19 bases between the two germline ends. Germline loops: CDR1 DFQATT, CDR2 SNEGSKA (reference sequence). CDR3 region: CSAPPGPQIHNEQFF. The DNA of the CDR3 is TGCAGTGCTCCCCCCGGGCCTCAAATTCACAATGAGCAGTTCTTC.

The chain has TRBV5-1 and TRBJ1-1, with D possibly being TRBD1 (5 bases). The CDR3 sequence is 15 residues long. Looked up from germline, CDR1 is SGHRS and CDR2 is YFSETQ. Trimming removed 0 bases at V and 4 bases at J, with 13 bases between. CDR3 sequence: CASSLVGEMSTEAFF. The DNA of the CDR3 is TGCGCCAGCAGCTTGGTAGGGGAAATGAGCACTGAAGCTTTCTTT.

In its sample, this clonotype was seen a few times. This rearrangement joins TRBV14 to TRBJ2-3; 10 bases agree with TRBD2. CDR3 length: 12 residues. Germline V lookup: CDR1 SGHDN, CDR2 FVKESK. V lost 2 bases, J lost 10 bases, and 0 bases stayed unmatched. CDR3 nucleotide sequence: TGTGCCAGCAGCCAAAGCGGGGGGGCGCAGTATTTT. This codes for CASSQSGGAQYF.

The sample holds a few counts of this clonotype. The V gene is TRBV4-1, the J gene TRBJ1-5; D may be TRBD1 (5 bases). Germline assignment: CDR1 MGHRA and CDR2 YSYEKL. The CDR3 is 15 residues long. With 6 bases removed from V and 7 bases from J, the gap between germline ends came to 19 bases. The CDR3 region is CASSQLANGDQPQHF. As DNA, the CDR3 is TGCGCCAGCAGTCAACTAGCAAATGGGGACCAGCCCCAGCATTTT.

The chain is built from TRBV12-3 or TRBV12-4 and TRBJ1-5; no firm D call. This CDR3 has 13 residues. Deletions cut 8 bases from V and 9 bases from J, with 17 bases between. The chain's CDR3 is CASALGDLLPQHF. The CDR3 nucleotides are TGTGCCAGCGCCCTTGGGGATCTGTTGCCCCAGCATTTT.

The V gene is TRBV2, the J gene TRBJ2-5, with D tentatively TRBD1 or TRBD2 (5 bases each). Germline CDR1 reads SNHLY; CDR2 reads FYNNEI. The CDR3 is made up of 14 amino acids. The germline V and J ends were trimmed by 6 bases and 2 bases, with 13 bases remaining between them. CDR3 sequence: CASSWGRLQETQYF. CDR3 DNA: TGTGCCAGCAGCTGGGGACGGTTGCAAGAGACCCAGTACTTC. Supplemented by reference TRBV2 and TRBJ2-5, the full variable domain reads EPEVTQTPSHQVTQMGQEVILRCVPISNHLYFYWYRQILGQKVEFLVSFYNNEISEKSEIFDDQFSVERPDGSNFTLKIRSTKLEDSAMYFCASSWGRLQETQYFGPGTRLLVL.